This passage covers 19 T cell receptor beta chains from one sample sequenced in a study of T-cell memory formation after mild COVID-19 (dated by TCRdb to the early 2020s). The method behind the library was 5' RACE. The run used an Illumina NovaSeq 6000. The raw public reads went through TCRdb reprocessing: fastp at Q25, MiXCR clone calling, in-frame beta chains kept. Records with the same CDR3 protein are collapsed into one entry carrying the most frequent genes and DNA. For this sample the table gives roughly 70,000 distinct CDR3 sequences, of which 16% were detected only once. 25% to 35% of the sample lies in the top ten. Sequencing was performed on PBMCs or a T cell subset sorted from them (not recorded which). All receptors derive from an adult woman who had mild COVID-19 (a few samples of this study predate the infection). The sample titles of this study are shuffled in the database, so cell type and time point are left out; the donor was told from shared clones.

A few counts support this clonotype. In nucleotides, the CDR3 is TGTGCCATTCGACAGGGCAGTGAGCAGTTCTTC. Translated, it gives CAIRQGSEQFF. The V call is TRBV19, the J call TRBJ2-1, with TRBD1 matching 7 bases. The V segment lost 10 bases and the J segment 9 bases; nucleotides outside the gene matches: 6. Germline V CDR1 and CDR2: LNHDA, SQIVND (reference sequence). The CDR3 is 11 residues long.

This clonotype has a handful of counts. The CDR3 spells CASSQAGVSYEQYF. CDR3 DNA: TGTGCCAGCAGCCAGGCAGGGGTCAGCTACGAGCAGTACTTC. This chain links TRBV14 with TRBJ2-7, with D tentatively TRBD1 (6 bases). The CDR3 contains 14 residues. Germline-derived CDR1 and CDR2 are SGHDN and FVKESK. Trimming left V 3 bases short and J 3 bases short, with 12 bases between.

This chain connects TRBV11-3 to TRBJ2-5, with a possible D match to TRBD1 (6 bases). Germline lookup yields CDR1 SGHNT and CDR2 YENEEA. The CDR3 length is 14 residues. The germline V and J ends were trimmed by 5 bases and 2 bases, with 12 bases remaining between them. This chain's CDR3 is CASSPHRDQETQYF. Here the CDR3 DNA reads TGTGCCAGCAGCCCACACAGGGATCAAGAGACCCAGTACTTC.

This clonotype was found many times. V usage is TRBV4-3 and J usage is TRBJ2-7; 7 nucleotides match TRBD1. V was clipped by 2 bases and J by 5 bases; unmatched bases: 6. The CDR3 has 14 residues. Germline V gene sequence: CDR1 LGHNA, CDR2 YSLEER. Here the CDR3 DNA reads TGCGCCAGCAGCCAAAGGACAGGCGCCGACGAGCAGTACTTC. Protein product: CASSQRTGADEQYF.

In this sample, this clonotype turned up a few times. The chain couples TRBV27 to TRBJ1-5; 8 bases fit TRBD1. The CDR3 loop spans 15 amino acids. The V segment lost 6 bases and the J segment 1 base; nucleotides outside the gene matches: 5. Germline CDR1 reads MNHEY; CDR2 reads SMNVEV (reference sequence). CDR3 sequence: CASRYQGASNQPQHF. The CDR3 region has the DNA TGTGCCAGCAGATATCAGGGGGCGAGCAATCAGCCCCAGCATTTT.

This clonotype was picked up a small number of times. The V call is TRBV19, the J call TRBJ1-1; D unclear. Germline CDR1 LNHDA, CDR2 SQIVND (reference sequence). Trimming stripped 3 bases from V and 10 bases from J, with 12 bases between. This CDR3 is built from 12 residues. The CDR3 DNA is TGTGCCAGTAGTATCGGAGGCGTTGGAGCTTTCTTT. This encodes CASSIGGVGAFF.

In this sample, this clonotype turned up once. The chain recombines TRBV29-1 with TRBJ2-6; TRBD1 matches 8 bases. The CDR3 has 14 amino acids. V lost 5 bases and J lost 2; bases outside the gene matches: 2. The germline V gene has CDR1 SQVTM and CDR2 ANQGSEA. For the CDR3, the DNA is TGCAGCGTTAGGACAGGGACTGGGGCCAACGTCCTGACTTTC. It yields the protein CSVRTGTGANVLTF.

The V call is TRBV6-2 or TRBV6-3, the J call TRBJ2-5; 11 nucleotides agree with TRBD2. J gave up 2 bases and V 2 bases, and 4 bases lay outside the gene matches. This CDR3 has 16 residues. Germline V CDR1 and CDR2: MNHEY, SVGEGT. CDR3 in DNA: TGTGCCAGCAGTTACGGGACTAGCGGACCACAAGAGACCCAGTACTTC. Translated, it gives CASSYGTSGPQETQYF.

The chain couples TRBV29-1 to TRBJ1-1, with 7 bases aligning to TRBD1. Germline trimming cut 4 bases from V and 1 base from J; bases unmatched to any gene: 3. There are 13 residues in the CDR3. Germline V CDR1 and CDR2: SQVTM, ANQGSEA. CDR3 sequence reads: CSVAGTENTEAFF. The CDR3, as DNA: TGCAGCGTTGCCGGGACAGAGAACACTGAAGCTTTCTTT.

V is TRBV7-2 and J is TRBJ1-1, with 7 bases identical to TRBD1. V dropped 0 bases and J dropped 6; count of bases not matched to a gene: 7. The CDR3 is 15 amino acids. Germline loops: CDR1 SGHTA, CDR2 FQGNSA. The CDR3: CASSLARGLLPEAFF. CDR3 nucleotides: TGTGCCAGCAGCTTAGCGAGGGGGCTTTTACCTGAAGCTTTCTTT. The full variable domain, completed using reference TRBV7-2 and TRBJ1-1, is GAGVSQSPSNKVTEKGKDVELRCDPISGHTALYWYRQSLGQGLEFLIYFQGNSAPDKSGLPSDRFSAERTGGSVSTLTIQRTQQEDSAVYLCASSLARGLLPEAFFGQGTRLTVV.

This chain connects TRBV5-4 to TRBJ1-1; D is undetermined. This CDR3 has 15 residues. V lost 1 base to trimming and J lost 3 bases, with 13 bases between them. The V gene's germline CDR1 is SGHNT and CDR2 YYREEE (reference sequence). CDR3 nucleotide sequence: TGTGCCAGCAGCTTGAAATATTCTCCTGACACTGAAGCTTTCTTT. It is translated as CASSLKYSPDTEAFF.

This clonotype was detected only a few times. V usage is TRBV5-1 and J usage is TRBJ2-5; the D is unclear. Trimming removed 0 bases at V and 2 bases at J, with 5 bases between. CDR1 is SGHRS and CDR2 is YFSETQ in the germline V gene. The CDR3 has 13 residues. The chain's CDR3 is CASSLDRQETQYF. Here the CDR3 DNA reads TGCGCCAGCAGCTTGGACAGACAAGAGACCCAGTACTTC.

Only a few counts were recorded for this clonotype. This chain connects TRBV4-3 to TRBJ2-1, with D possibly being TRBD2 (7 bases). Between the trimmed V and J ends, which lost 3 bases and 8 bases, there was a span of 14 bases. In germline, CDR1 is LGHNA, CDR2 YSLEER. The CDR3 has 14 residues. This chain's CDR3 is CASSQGGLFDEQFF. The CDR3 DNA sequence: TGCGCCAGCAGCCAGGGGGGGCTTTTTGATGAGCAGTTCTTC.

V is TRBV29-1 and J is TRBJ2-1; D uncertain. This CDR3 contains 11 residues. Germline CDR1 is SQVTM and CDR2 is ANQGSEA. The CDR3 region has the DNA TGCAGTGCTGAAGGGTACAATGAGCAGTTCTTC. Encoded protein: CSAEGYNEQFF.

The chain carries TRBV9 and TRBJ2-7; tentative D call: TRBD2 (5 bases). CDR1 is SGDLS and CDR2 is YYNGEE in the germline V gene. The CDR3 runs to 13 residues. Trimming pared 3 bases from V and 5 bases from J, leaving 12 bases between. CDR3 amino acids: CASSGTSSHEQYF. CDR3 nucleotides: TGTGCCAGCAGCGGGACTTCATCCCACGAGCAGTACTTC.

This clonotype was recorded a few times. The chain employs TRBV4-3 and TRBJ2-7; possible D gene TRBD2, 6 bases. The CDR3 is made up of 14 amino acids. Trimming took 4 bases from V and 5 from J, leaving 15 bases between them. Germline CDR1 reads LGHNA; CDR2 reads YSLEER. CDR3 region: CASSRNPGVHEQYF. The CDR3 coding sequence is TGCGCCAGCAGCCGTAACCCGGGAGTTCACGAGCAGTACTTC.

This clonotype came up a few times. V usage is TRBV27 and J usage is TRBJ2-7; 7 positions agree with TRBD1. The germline V gene encodes CDR1 MNHEY and CDR2 SMNVEV (reference sequence). The CDR3 is 14 amino acids. J gave up 6 bases and V 6 bases, and 11 bases lay outside the gene matches. CDR3 protein: CASSPAGTGAEQYF. CDR3 nucleotide sequence: TGTGCCAGCAGCCCAGCCGGAACAGGGGCCGAGCAGTACTTC.

The chain recombines TRBV19 with TRBJ1-5; a possible D gene is TRBD1 (6 bases). CDR1 and CDR2 (germline): LNHDA, SQIVND (reference sequence). The V end lost 6 bases, the J end lost 6 bases, and 18 bases lay between the germline ends. This CDR3 spans 15 amino acids. CDR3: CASSTVGGWGQPQHF. CDR3 nucleotides: TGTGCCAGTAGCACCGTGGGGGGCTGGGGTCAGCCCCAGCATTTT.

The DNA of the CDR3 is TGTGCCAGCAGCTTAGTTTATCCCTACGAGCAGTACTTC. The encoded protein is CASSLVYPYEQYF. The chain is built from TRBV7-9 and TRBJ2-7, with D unresolved. The V gene lost 1 base and the J gene lost 2 bases, with 6 bases spanning the gap. The CDR3 contains 13 residues. Germline V lookup: CDR1 SEHNR, CDR2 FQNEAQ (reference sequence). Supplemented by reference TRBV7-9 and TRBJ2-7, the full variable domain reads DTGVSQNPRHKITKRGQNVTFRCDPISEHNRLYWYRQTLGQGPEFLTYFQNEAQLEKSRLLSDRFSAERPKGSFSTLEIQRTEQGDSAMYLCASSLVYPYEQYFGPGTRLTVT.